The 20 T cell receptor beta chains given below trace back to one sample, sequenced in a study of the immune and genomic landscape of osteosarcoma. Osteosarcoma specimens were post-treatment primary, local recurrence and metastasis tumors from poor-prognosis patients. The data were produced by immunoSEQ multiplex PCR, yet TCRdb's version contains in-frame clones alone and is incomplete. The sample records about 4,600 clones, roughly 78% being singletons. Material for sequencing was osteosarcoma tumor tissue from the femur. These TCRs come from a human donor with osteosarcoma.

J is TRBJ2-4 and V is TRBV4-2; 9 bases are shared with TRBD1. Unmatched junction bases numbered 9, after V lost 2 bases and J lost 4 bases. This CDR3 has 17 residues. In germline, CDR1 is LGHNA, CDR2 YNFKEQ. CDR3 region: CASSQSLRDRVKNIQYF. The CDR3 DNA sequence: TGTGCCAGCAGCCAAAGCCTCCGGGACAGGGTGAAAAACATTCAGTACTTC.

This chain joins TRBV6-5 and TRBJ2-5; TRBD1 matches 12 bases. V was clipped by 0 bases and J by 4 bases; unmatched bases: 3. The CDR3 extends over 16 amino acids. The germline V gene encodes CDR1 MNHEY and CDR2 SVGAGI. The CDR3 spells CASSYSKGQGAETQYF. The CDR3 nucleotides read TGTGCCAGCAGTTACTCGAAGGGACAGGGGGCAGAGACCCAGTACTTC.

The CDR3 DNA is TGTGCCAGCAGCTCGAGGTCCGACAGGGGAAGGAATGGCTACACCTTC. Protein product: CASSSRSDRGRNGYTF. The rearrangement uses TRBV5-6 and TRBJ1-2, with 8 bases matching TRBD1. The CDR3 is 16 residues long. Trimming at V came to 3 bases and at J to 6 bases, leaving 13 bases not matched to a gene. Germline V lookup: CDR1 SGHDT, CDR2 YYEEEE.

This clone was counted a few times. The CDR3 loop reads CATGVAGELFF. CDR3 in DNA: TGTGCCACCGGGGTGGCCGGGGAGCTGTTTTTT. The chain recombines TRBV10-3 with TRBJ2-2; possible D gene TRBD2, 5 bases. This CDR3 region has 11 residues. Trimming shortened V by 10 bases and J by 6 bases, and 9 bases separated the two germline ends. The germline V gene has CDR1 ENHRY and CDR2 SYGVKD.

The chain has TRBV7-3 and TRBJ2-1, with D perhaps assigned TRBD1 or TRBD2 (6 bases each). The V end was cut by 5 bases, the J end by 2 bases, with 16 bases between. Germline assignment: CDR1 SGHTA and CDR2 FQGTGA. The CDR3 length is 16 residues. This CDR3 reads CASSPFGGGTYNEQFF. CDR3 nucleotide sequence: TGTGCCAGCAGCCCCTTTGGAGGGGGAACCTACAATGAGCAGTTCTTC.

This chain uses TRBV19 with TRBJ2-7, with TRBD1 as a possible D gene (5 bases). The CDR3 length is 12 residues. Germline V gene lookup returns CDR1 LNHDA and CDR2 SQIVND (reference sequence). V lost 5 bases to trimming and J lost 2 bases, with 7 bases between them. CDR3 nucleotides: TGTGCCAGTAGTGGCAGGGCCTACGAGCAGTACTTC. This codes for CASSGRAYEQYF. Complete variable domain (other parts from reference TRBV19 and TRBJ2-7): DGGITQSPKYLFRKEGQNVTLSCEQNLNHDAMYWYRQDPGQGLRLIYYSQIVNDFQKGDIAEGYSVSREKKESFPLTVTSAQKNPTAFYLCASSGRAYEQYFGPGTRLTVT.

The chain links TRBV6-4 to TRBJ2-2, with unresolved D. The CDR3 loop spans 13 amino acids. Deletions cut 8 bases from V and 10 bases from J, with 17 bases between. CDR1 MRHNA and CDR2 SNTAGT come from the germline V gene. CDR3 in amino acids: CASCPAQLKELFF. CDR3 bases: TGTGCCAGCTGCCCAGCTCAACTTAAGGAGCTGTTTTTT.

The chain couples TRBV28 to TRBJ1-5, with no clear D. In germline, CDR1 is MDHEN, CDR2 SYDVKM. The CDR3 contains 12 residues. V lost 6 bases and J lost 7, with 10 bases in between. The chain's CDR3 is CASSPILQPQHF. In nucleotides, the CDR3 is TGTGCCAGCAGCCCTATATTACAGCCCCAGCATTTT.

The chain has TRBV4-1 and TRBJ1-5; tentatively, D is TRBD1 (6 bases). V was cut by 1 base and J by 3 bases, with 7 bases left in between. Germline lookup yields CDR1 MGHRA and CDR2 YSYEKL. The CDR3 length is 14 residues. The CDR3 DNA is TGCGCCAGCAGCCAAGGGGGGCTCAATCAGCCCCAGCATTTT. Amino acid sequence: CASSQGGLNQPQHF.

This clone has a single count. This sequence joins TRBV30 and TRBJ2-7, with TRBD1 matching over 8 bases. Germline values: CDR1 GTSNPN, CDR2 SVGIG (reference sequence). The CDR3 length is 14 residues. J lost 2 bases, V lost 4 bases, and 7 bases had no gene match. The CDR3 DNA sequence: TGTGCCTGGAACCGACAGGGGAAAGCCTACGAGCAGTACTTC. Its translation: CAWNRQGKAYEQYF.

This clone was detected once. This rearrangement joins TRBV19 to TRBJ2-7; TRBD1 is a possible D gene (5 bases). The CDR3 runs 15 residues. The V end was cut by 0 bases, the J end by 3 bases, with 12 bases between. Germline CDR1 is LNHDA and CDR2 is SQIVND (reference sequence). Here the CDR3 DNA reads TGTGCCAGTAGTATAGATCCCGGACATCTCTACGAGCAGTACTTC. Amino acids: CASSIDPGHLYEQYF.

Here the CDR3 DNA reads TGTGCCAGCAGCTCAGTCGGCTACGAGCAGTACTTC. Amino acid sequence: CASSSVGYEQYF. J is TRBJ2-7 and V is TRBV7-9; D gene ambiguous. The V end was cut by 4 bases, the J end by 3 bases, with 7 bases between. This CDR3 is built from 12 residues. Per the germline V gene, CDR1 is SEHNR and CDR2 is FQNEAQ (reference sequence).

The chain carries TRBV28 and TRBJ2-7; possibly TRBD2 for D (5 bases). V was pared by 10 bases and J by 3 bases, with 19 bases between. This CDR3 contains 14 residues. Germline V CDR1 and CDR2: MDHEN, SYDVKM. Here the CDR3 DNA reads TGTGCCACAAGCCCGACCCTACGGGGCTACGAGCAGTACTTC. This codes for CATSPTLRGYEQYF.

The V gene is TRBV29-1, the J gene TRBJ2-7, with 11 bases fitting TRBD2. Germline-derived CDR1 and CDR2 are SQVTM and ANQGSEA. This CDR3 has 15 amino acids. V gave up 6 bases and J gave up 3 bases; unmatched junction bases: 10. The CDR3 here is CSVLLLAGDGYEQYF. The DNA for the CDR3 is TGCAGCGTCCTTTTACTAGCGGGAGACGGCTACGAGCAGTACTTC.

The rearrangement joins TRBV7-2 to TRBJ1-1; 9 bases are a match to TRBD1. This CDR3 is built from 14 residues. Trimming at V came to 6 bases and at J to 5 bases, leaving 7 bases not matched to a gene. Germline CDR1 and CDR2: SGHTA and FQGNSA. Here the CDR3 reads CASRDTGGRTEAFF. The CDR3 region has the DNA TGTGCCAGCAGAGATACAGGGGGCCGGACTGAAGCTTTCTTT. The variable domain in full, completed from reference TRBV7-2 and TRBJ1-1, reads GAGVSQSPSNKVTEKGKDVELRCDPISGHTALYWYRQSLGQGLEFLIYFQGNSAPDKSGLPSDRFSAERTGGSVSTLTIQRTQQEDSAVYLCASRDTGGRTEAFFGQGTRLTVV.

This chain connects TRBV9 to TRBJ2-2; weak D call: TRBD2 (5 bases). The CDR3 has 16 residues. V was cut by 0 bases and J by 0 bases, with 9 bases left in between. Germline-derived CDR1 and CDR2 are SGDLS and YYNGEE. The chain's CDR3 is CASSVASGTNTGELFF. DNA for the CDR3: TGTGCCAGCAGCGTAGCTTCCGGGACGAACACCGGGGAGCTGTTTTTT.

The chain uses TRBV5-8 and TRBJ2-2; 12 nucleotides align to TRBD1. With V trimmed by 3 bases and J by 10 bases, 7 bases remained unmatched. The germline gives CDR1 SGHTS, CDR2 YDEGEE. CDR3 length equals 15 residues. The CDR3, as DNA: TGTGCCAGCAGCTCCGGGACAGGGGGCACAGTGGAGCTGTTTTTT. Protein sequence: CASSSGTGGTVELFF.

This chain connects TRBV19 to TRBJ1-5; a weak D match, TRBD1 (6 bases). Germline loops: CDR1 LNHDA, CDR2 SQIVND (reference sequence). This CDR3 is built from 18 residues. V was trimmed by 0 bases and J by 0 bases, leaving 15 bases between them. The CDR3 nucleotides read TGTGCCAGTAGTATAGACAAAATACAGGGTTATAGCAATCAGCCCCAGCATTTT. As protein: CASSIDKIQGYSNQPQHF. The variable domain in full, with the rest retrieved from reference TRBV19 and TRBJ1-5, is DGGITQSPKYLFRKEGQNVTLSCEQNLNHDAMYWYRQDPGQGLRLIYYSQIVNDFQKGDIAEGYSVSREKKESFPLTVTSAQKNPTAFYLCASSIDKIQGYSNQPQHFGDGTRLSIL.

The chain combines TRBV19 with TRBJ2-5; 8 nucleotides match TRBD1. The CDR3 loop spans 11 amino acids. V dropped 9 bases and J dropped 4; count of bases not matched to a gene: 1. CDR1 LNHDA and CDR2 SQIVND come from the germline V gene (reference sequence). CDR3 sequence (DNA): TGTGCCAGCGGACAGGGAGAGACCCAGTACTTC. Its protein product is CASGQGETQYF.

This rearrangement joins TRBV28 to TRBJ2-1, with 7 bases identical to TRBD1. Germline V CDR1 and CDR2: MDHEN, SYDVKM. The CDR3 is made up of 15 amino acids. The V gene end was trimmed by 5 bases and the J gene end by 7 bases; junction bases not matched to a gene: 11. CDR3 DNA sequence: TGTGCCAGCAGTCCTCAGGGGGAAATCAGGAATGAGCAGTTCTTC. It specifies CASSPQGEIRNEQFF.